What follows are 14 T cell receptor beta chains derived from one specimen sequenced in a study of T cells after yellow fever vaccination. TCRdb itself ran the 5' RACE reads through MiXCR, one entry per CDR3 protein. Of 120,000 or so distinct CDR3 sequences in the sample, approximately 16% were seen once. The source material was CD8+ T cells sorted from PBMCs, sampled 5 days after the yellow fever booster vaccination. Receptors originate from a young man who received the YFV17D yellow fever vaccine.

This clonotype was observed many times. J is TRBJ2-6 and V is TRBV6-2 or TRBV6-3, with unresolved D. The CDR3 covers 15 residues. Germline lookup yields CDR1 MNHEY and CDR2 SVGEGT. With 3 bases removed from V and 0 bases from J, the gap between germline ends came to 6 bases. The CDR3 DNA reads TGTGCCAGCAGTTATAGCAGCTCTGGGGCCAACGTCCTGACTTTC. This gives the protein CASSYSSSGANVLTF.

This clonotype was observed a handful of times. The rearrangement joins TRBV7-8 to TRBJ2-1; D is perhaps TRBD1 (6 bases). The CDR3 loop spans 14 amino acids. Per the germline V gene, CDR1 is SGHVS and CDR2 is FQNEAQ. V lost 3 bases and J 9 bases, leaving 15 bases between the germline ends. This CDR3 reads CASSFSTGTGEQFF. The CDR3 DNA sequence: TGTGCCAGCAGCTTCTCTACAGGGACCGGTGAGCAGTTCTTC.

This chain joins TRBV9 and TRBJ2-7, with unresolved D. The CDR3 runs to 14 residues. Germline loops: CDR1 SGDLS, CDR2 YYNGEE. V was clipped by 0 bases and J by 5 bases, with 12 bases between them. The CDR3 loop reads CASSVGNKDHEQYF. The CDR3, as DNA: TGTGCCAGCAGCGTAGGGAATAAGGACCACGAGCAGTACTTC.

This clonotype was seen a handful of times. The chain combines TRBV12-3 or TRBV12-4 with TRBJ2-3; D remains unclear. V was cut by 4 bases and J by 2 bases, with 7 bases left in between. The CDR3 is 13 residues long. In DNA, the CDR3 is TGTGCCAGCAGTTCCCACCCCACAGATACGCAGTATTTT. It translates to CASSSHPTDTQYF.

The J gene is TRBJ2-5, the V gene TRBV7-9, with D perhaps being TRBD1 or TRBD2 (5 bases each). Trimming pared 4 bases from V and 4 bases from J, leaving 19 bases between. This CDR3 contains 16 residues. Germline V gene sequence: CDR1 SEHNR, CDR2 FQNEAQ (reference sequence). The CDR3 nucleotides are TGTGCCAGCAGCTCCAAGGTGGGGCTAGAGGGAGAGACCCAGTACTTC. This encodes CASSSKVGLEGETQYF.

This clonotype was detected only once. The chain links TRBV12-3 or TRBV12-4 to TRBJ2-3; 8 bases agree with TRBD2. The CDR3 sequence is 15 residues long. Trimming took 6 bases from V and 5 from J; bases not matched to a gene: 10. This chain's CDR3 is CASSLNGGVGDTQYF. For the CDR3, the DNA is TGTGCCAGCAGCCTGAACGGGGGGGTGGGAGATACGCAGTATTTT.

The CDR3 protein is CASTTGGNEQFF. CDR3 DNA: TGTGCCAGCACCACGGGTGGCAATGAGCAGTTCTTC. This chain connects TRBV27 to TRBJ2-1; unclear D gene. Trimming took off 7 bases at V and 6 bases at J, with 10 bases between the two ends. This CDR3 region has 12 residues. Germline loops: CDR1 MNHEY, CDR2 SMNVEV (reference sequence).

The chain links TRBV4-3 to TRBJ2-5; 8 bases are a match to TRBD1. Looked up from germline, CDR1 is LGHNA and CDR2 is YSLEER. V lost 0 bases and J lost 5; bases outside the gene matches: 2. CDR3 length: 14 residues. The CDR3 sequence: CASSQDRDRETQYF. The CDR3 nucleotides are TGCGCCAGCAGCCAAGATAGGGACAGGGAGACCCAGTACTTC.

Many counts were recorded for this clonotype. The chain has TRBV12-3 or TRBV12-4 and TRBJ2-1; no definite D call. This CDR3 region has 14 residues. The V end lost 5 bases, the J end lost 10 bases, and 18 bases lay between the germline ends. The CDR3 reads CASSLLSPRGEQFF. CDR3 coding DNA: TGTGCCAGCAGTCTGCTATCACCTAGAGGAGAGCAGTTCTTC.

To note about this clonotype: At one end, the junction sequence differs from germline, possibly due to a read error. V is TRBV27 and J is TRBJ2-5; TRBD1 agrees at 10 bases. This CDR3 spans 16 amino acids. Looked up from germline, CDR1 is MNHEY and CDR2 is SMNVEV (reference sequence). The CDR3 protein is CASGFSGQGTQETQYF. In nucleotides, the CDR3 is TGTGCCAGCGGTTTTTCGGGACAGGGGACCCAAGAGACCCAGTACTTC.

Only a few counts were recorded for this clonotype. The chain recombines TRBV11-2 with TRBJ1-6, with D uncertain. The CDR3 length is 14 residues. Germline loops: CDR1 SGHAT, CDR2 FQNNGV. V shed 8 bases and J shed 6 bases, with 14 bases lying between them. The CDR3, as DNA: TGTGCCAGCTCCCACTCCGGGGTTAATTCACCCCTCCACTTT. Protein product: CASSHSGVNSPLHF.

This clonotype was observed a few times. The J gene is TRBJ2-7, the V gene TRBV20-1, with TRBD1 matching over 8 bases. Looked up from germline, CDR1 is DFQATT and CDR2 is SNEGSKA (reference sequence). The CDR3 length is 13 residues. The J segment lost 5 bases and the V segment lost 3 bases, leaving 6 bases of the junction unmatched. In nucleotides, the CDR3 is TGCAGTGCTAGGGACAGGGTAGGCGACGAGCAGTACTTC. Translated, it gives CSARDRVGDEQYF.

The sample holds a few counts of this clonotype. This chain joins TRBV7-2 and TRBJ2-3; TRBD1 matches at 10 bases. CDR3 length: 16 residues. V shed 1 base and J 2 bases; nucleotides not matched to a gene: 3. Germline CDR1 SGHTA, CDR2 FQGNSA. The DNA of the CDR3 is TGTGCCAGCAGCTTAGGGACAGGGGGTTACACAGATACGCAGTATTTT. This translates into CASSLGTGGYTDTQYF.

The chain employs TRBV5-1 and TRBJ1-2, with a possible D match to TRBD1 (6 bases). CDR1 and CDR2 from the germline V gene are SGHRS and YFSETQ. The CDR3 sequence is 14 residues long. The V and J ends lost 4 bases and 5 bases respectively, with 15 bases between them. The CDR3 loop is CASSPTGPGYGYTF. The CDR3 coding sequence is TGCGCCAGCAGCCCCACAGGGCCTGGGTATGGCTACACCTTC. Together with reference TRBV5-1 and TRBJ1-2, the CDR3 gives the full variable domain: KAGVTQTPRYLIKTRGQQVTLSCSPISGHRSVSWYQQTPGQGLQFLFEYFSETQRNKGNFPGRFSGRQFSNSRSEMNVSTLELGDSALYLCASSPTGPGYGYTFGSGTRLTVV.